These 18 T cell receptor beta chains were all obtained from the same sample, sequenced in a study of response to subunit inactivated influenza vaccine. MiXCR, run by TCRdb on the RT-PCR reads, gives a single entry per CDR3 protein. The sample has under 950,000 distinct CDR3 sequences, about 20% seen once. Specimen: PBMCs from blood, collected 5 to 6 days after vaccination. The receptors stem from a man aged 50-60 years who received an inactivated influenza vaccine.

V and J are TRBV13 and TRBJ2-1; no clear D. Germline CDR1 reads PRHDT; CDR2 reads FYEKMQ (reference sequence). Trimming cost V 7 bases and J 2 bases, with 12 bases left between them. The CDR3 has 14 amino acids. In DNA, the CDR3 is TGTGCCAGCACCCTGGGTCCCGCCTACAATGAGCAGTTCTTC. Translating it yields CASTLGPAYNEQFF.

V gene TRBV12-5 combines with J gene TRBJ1-2; 9 nucleotides align to TRBD1. CDR1 is LGHNT, CDR2 FRNRAP, per germline. The CDR3 is 15 amino acids. CDR3 nucleotides: TGTGCCTCCTGCCCAACCCGGACAGGGGACTATGGCTACACCTTC. Protein sequence: CASCPTRTGDYGYTF.

This sequence joins TRBV24-1 and TRBJ1-1, with 7 positions matching TRBD1. V was pared by 4 bases and J by 6 bases, with 4 bases of the junction left unmatched. CDR1 is KGHDR, CDR2 SFDVKD, per germline. The CDR3 loop spans 13 amino acids. CDR3 protein: CATSDPGQSEAFF. CDR3 coding DNA: TGTGCCACCAGTGACCCGGGACAGTCTGAAGCTTTCTTT.

This CDR3 reads CSVGTGWYEQYF. The CDR3, as DNA: TGCAGCGTCGGGACAGGGTGGTACGAGCAGTACTTC. The chain recombines TRBV29-1 with TRBJ2-7, with 9 nucleotides matching TRBD1. The CDR3 extends over 12 amino acids. The V gene end was trimmed by 6 bases and the J gene end by 4 bases; junction bases not matched to a gene: 4. Germline CDR1 is SQVTM and CDR2 is ANQGSEA.

This clonotype was detected a few times. The chain combines TRBV27 with TRBJ2-7, with TRBD1 as a possible D gene (5 bases). The CDR3 totals 15 residues. Trimming cost V 6 bases and J 3 bases, with 18 bases left between them. The V gene's germline CDR1 is MNHEY and CDR2 SMNVEV (reference sequence). This chain's CDR3 is CASSPMSTVRYEQYF. CDR3 DNA: TGTGCCAGCAGCCCCATGTCGACAGTTCGCTACGAGCAGTACTTC.

The rearrangement uses TRBV4-1 and TRBJ2-7, with TRBD2 identical over 12 bases. J was trimmed by 7 bases and V by 1 base; bases with no gene match: 20. The CDR3 sequence is 20 residues long. The germline V gene has CDR1 MGHRA and CDR2 YSYEKL. The CDR3 DNA reads as TGCGCCAGCAGCCAAGTCAGAGTGACTAGCGGGGGAAAGCTACTAACGGAGCAGTACTTC. Translating it yields CASSQVRVTSGGKLLTEQYF.

Only a few counts were recorded for this clonotype. This chain uses TRBV29-1 with TRBJ2-7; possible D gene TRBD2, 6 bases. The CDR3 has 13 amino acids. V was pared by 4 bases and J by 0 bases, with 10 bases between. Germline assignment: CDR1 SQVTM and CDR2 ANQGSEA. The CDR3 DNA sequence: TGCAGCGTTGGGACTATCAACTCCTACGAGCAGTACTTC. Its translation is CSVGTINSYEQYF.

The V call is TRBV7-2, the J call TRBJ2-7; 9 nucleotides match TRBD1. The V segment lost 5 bases and the J segment 0 bases; nucleotides outside the gene matches: 5. The CDR3 is made up of 15 amino acids. The V gene's germline CDR1 is SGHTA and CDR2 FQGNSA. CDR3 protein: CASSTIQGASYEQYF. CDR3 in DNA: TGTGCCAGCAGCACAATACAGGGGGCCTCCTACGAGCAGTACTTC. The whole variable domain, remainder taken from reference TRBV7-2 and TRBJ2-7, is GAGVSQSPSNKVTEKGKDVELRCDPISGHTALYWYRQSLGQGLEFLIYFQGNSAPDKSGLPSDRFSAERTGGSVSTLTIQRTQQEDSAVYLCASSTIQGASYEQYFGPGTRLTVT.

The J gene is TRBJ1-3, the V gene TRBV5-1; TRBD1 might be the D (6 bases). The germline V gene encodes CDR1 SGHRS and CDR2 YFSETQ. The V gene lost 6 bases and the J gene lost 2 bases, with 24 bases spanning the gap. There are 18 residues in the CDR3. For the CDR3, the DNA is TGCGCCAGCACCCGGGGGGGCGACAGGTCCTCTGCTGGAAACACCATATATTTT. Translating gives CASTRGGDRSSAGNTIYF.

This clonotype was detected only a few times. The chain uses TRBV2 and TRBJ2-2, with 8 bases matching TRBD2. The CDR3 is 14 amino acids. Germline V gene lookup returns CDR1 SNHLY and CDR2 FYNNEI. V shed 8 bases and J 0 bases; nucleotides not matched to a gene: 2. The CDR3, as DNA: TGTGCCAGCCAGACTAGCGCGAACACCGGGGAGCTGTTTTTT. Translating gives CASQTSANTGELFF.

A few counts support this clonotype. The chain uses TRBV7-2 and TRBJ2-3; D remains unclear. Germline V CDR1 and CDR2: SGHTA, FQGNSA. The CDR3 spans 15 residues. The V and J ends lost 5 bases and 0 bases respectively, with 12 bases between them. DNA for the CDR3: TGTGCCAGCAGCCGACGGCCCGGAAGCACAGATACGCAGTATTTT. Protein sequence: CASSRRPGSTDTQYF.

This clonotype was observed a handful of times. This chain joins TRBV20-1 and TRBJ2-2; the match to TRBD1 covers 8 bases. From germline, CDR1 is DFQATT and CDR2 SNEGSKA (reference sequence). The CDR3 consists of 15 residues. Losses at the gene ends were 5 bases for V and 0 bases for J; bases not matched to a gene: 5. CDR3 sequence (DNA): TGCAGTGCTGTCCGGGGACAGGCGAACACCGGGGAGCTGTTTTTT. Translation: CSAVRGQANTGELFF.

The J gene is TRBJ1-5, the V gene TRBV27; D gene uncertain. Per germline, CDR1 MNHEY and CDR2 SMNVEV (reference sequence). V shed 8 bases and J shed 6 bases, with 14 bases lying between them. The CDR3 extends over 13 amino acids. The chain's CDR3 is CASGEVVAQPQHF. CDR3 nucleotides: TGTGCCAGCGGGGAGGTCGTGGCTCAGCCCCAGCATTTT.

Here the CDR3 reads CASSDTGTSGRYRFF. CDR3 bases: TGTGCCAGCAGCGACACCGGGACTAGCGGGAGATATCGGTTCTTC. The V gene is TRBV6-2 or TRBV6-3, the J gene TRBJ2-1; 14 positions match TRBD2. V lost 6 bases and J lost 15; bases outside the gene matches: 13. The CDR3 covers 15 residues. The germline gives CDR1 MNHEY, CDR2 SVGEGT.

The chain recombines TRBV12-3 or TRBV12-4 with TRBJ1-2; D is uncertain. CDR3 length: 14 amino acids. Trimming cost V 4 bases and J 2 bases, with 11 bases left between them. The CDR3: CASSSNTGNYGYTF. CDR3 coding DNA: TGTGCCAGCAGTTCGAACACTGGGAACTATGGCTACACCTTC.

The chain joins TRBV18 to TRBJ2-1, with D perhaps TRBD1 or TRBD2 (7 bases each). There are 15 residues in the CDR3. With 0 bases removed from V and 8 bases from J, the gap between germline ends came to 14 bases. Germline V gene lookup returns CDR1 KGHSH and CDR2 LQKENI. The CDR3 loop is CASSPPMAGGDEQFF. In nucleotides, the CDR3 is TGTGCCAGCTCACCACCGATGGCAGGGGGGGATGAGCAGTTCTTC. Variable domain in full (rest from reference TRBV18 and TRBJ2-1): NAGVMQNPRHLVRRRGQEARLRCSPMKGHSHVYWYRQLPEEGLKFMVYLQKENIIDESGMPKERFSAEFPKEGPSILRIQQVVRGDSAAYFCASSPPMAGGDEQFFGPGTRLTVL.

The chain couples TRBV28 to TRBJ2-2, with a tentative D call TRBD1 (6 bases). Germline values: CDR1 MDHEN, CDR2 SYDVKM. V was pared by 5 bases and J by 1 base, with 11 bases between. The CDR3 runs 15 residues. The DNA of the CDR3 is TGTGCCAGCAGTGAGAGACAGGTGAACACCGGGGAGCTGTTTTTT. Protein sequence: CASSERQVNTGELFF.

This clonotype was seen more than once but under ten times. The V gene is TRBV6-5, the J gene TRBJ2-5, with a weak D call TRBD2 (5 bases). V gave up 3 bases and J gave up 6 bases, with 11 bases separating them. This CDR3 contains 13 residues. Germline V gives CDR1 MNHEY, CDR2 SVGAGI. CDR3 DNA: TGTGCCAGCAGTTATCGGGGTACGAAGACCCAGTACTTC. Protein: CASSYRGTKTQYF.